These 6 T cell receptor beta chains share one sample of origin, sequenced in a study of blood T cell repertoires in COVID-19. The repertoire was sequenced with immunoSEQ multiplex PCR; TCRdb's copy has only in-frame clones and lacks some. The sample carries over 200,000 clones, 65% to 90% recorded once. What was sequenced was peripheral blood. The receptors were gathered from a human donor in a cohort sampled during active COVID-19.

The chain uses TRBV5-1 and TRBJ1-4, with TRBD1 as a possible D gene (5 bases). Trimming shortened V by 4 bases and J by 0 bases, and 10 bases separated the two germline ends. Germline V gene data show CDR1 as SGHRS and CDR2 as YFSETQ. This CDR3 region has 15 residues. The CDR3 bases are TGCGCCAGCAGCCCATACAGGCCAACTAATGAAAAACTGTTTTTT. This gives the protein CASSPYRPTNEKLFF.

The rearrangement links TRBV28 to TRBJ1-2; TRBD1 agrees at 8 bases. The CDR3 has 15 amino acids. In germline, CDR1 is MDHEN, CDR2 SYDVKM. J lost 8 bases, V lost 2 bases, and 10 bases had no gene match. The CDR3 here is CASSLPAGGAYGYTF. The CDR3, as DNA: TGTGCCAGCAGTTTACCCGCAGGGGGCGCTTACGGCTACACCTTC.

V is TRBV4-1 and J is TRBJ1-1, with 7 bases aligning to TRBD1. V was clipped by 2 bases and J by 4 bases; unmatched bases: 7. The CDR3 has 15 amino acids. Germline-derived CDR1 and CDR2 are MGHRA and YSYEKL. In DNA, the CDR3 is TGCGCCAGCAGCCAAACAGGGGCGATAAGCACTGAAGCTTTCTTT. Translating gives CASSQTGAISTEAFF.

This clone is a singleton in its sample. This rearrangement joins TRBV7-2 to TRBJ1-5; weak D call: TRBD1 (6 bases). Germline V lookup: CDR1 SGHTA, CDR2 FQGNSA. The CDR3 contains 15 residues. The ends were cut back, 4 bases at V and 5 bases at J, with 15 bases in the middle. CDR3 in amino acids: CASSSTRGSHQPQHF. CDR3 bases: TGTGCCAGCAGCTCAACTAGGGGGTCGCATCAGCCCCAGCATTTT.

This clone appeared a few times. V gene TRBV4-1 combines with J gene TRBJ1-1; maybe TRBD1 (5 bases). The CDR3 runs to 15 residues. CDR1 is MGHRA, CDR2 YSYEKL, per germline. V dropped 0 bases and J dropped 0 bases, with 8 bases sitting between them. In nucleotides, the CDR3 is TGCGCCAGCAGCCAAGATCCAGGGATGAACACTGAAGCTTTCTTT. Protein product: CASSQDPGMNTEAFF.

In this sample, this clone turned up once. Written as DNA, the CDR3 is TGTGCCAGCTCACATCCTCTCGTAGCGGACTACTCCTACAATGAGCAGTTCTTC. It codes for CASSHPLVADYSYNEQFF. The chain carries TRBV7-9 and TRBJ2-1, with TRBD2 as a possible D gene (6 bases). Trimming stripped 8 bases from V and 0 bases from J, with 23 bases between. The CDR3 contains 18 residues. The germline V gene has CDR1 SEHNR and CDR2 FQNEAQ (reference sequence).